This T cell receptor (beta chain) was identified in a study of T cells in narcolepsy (dated by TCRdb to the late 2010s). In terms of the full investigation: Healthy control donors were enrolled in the study alongside patients who had narcolepsy type 1 or type 2 (NT1, NT2). To look for autoreactive T cells in narcolepsy patients that target self-antigens of hypocretin neurons (hypocretin, TRIB2), the study used TCR Vbeta sequencing to follow clonotypes in blood and CSF.

Memory CD4+ T cells were sorted ex vivo from peripheral blood of narcolepsy patients and healthy controls for TCR Vbeta sequencing. A word on this clone: What this receptor recognizes is not known. Qualities for individual bases were not recorded, and no much larger clone is one base off.

Receptor libraries were prepared by the immunoSEQ multiplex PCR assay. TCRdb carries this immuneACCESS record with in-frame sequences only. Its versions omit some clonotypes, under half of them owing to an unresolved V gene in the studies checked, with the rest unexplained. The sample records some 25,000 clones, approximately 60% of which are singletons. The ten largest make up around 12% of the sample. Here is what the overall study found, with its caveats: According to the report, autoreactive clonotypes were detected serially in the blood of the same patients and of different patients, but not in healthy controls. No sequences matching autoreactive T cell clones were present in some of the blood memory CD4+ repertoires from patients and controls. Plots comparing CSF and blood CD4+ T cell clonotypes from the same patient highlighted HCRT-specific and TRIB2-specific autoreactive clonotypes. Patients and controls had comparable numbers of sequenced blood memory CD4+ clonotypes, averaging about 37,000 and 33,000, respectively.

The source material was memory (CD45RA-) CD4+ T cells from blood. In the paper's terms, the cell subset or site label means: memory T cells sorted ex vivo from peripheral blood. The TCR was taken from a human donor in good health.

The CDR3 protein sequence reads: CASSGLRARSGNTIYF. The DNA reads as follows: TGTGCCAGCAGTGGTCTCAGGGCCCGATCGGGAAACACCATATATTTT. The chain is encoded by TRBV6-4 joined to TRBJ1-3; D gene: possibly TRBD1, on 5 matching bases. From cysteine to phenylalanine, the CDR3 is 16 amino acids long. The entry retains the CDR3 DNA only, 48 bases that are in frame from base 1. CDR1 and CDR2 are drawn from the germline V gene: MRHNA, SNTAGT. Cut back by 4 bases and 4 bases, the V and J ends lie 17 bases apart.